The sequence of this T cell receptor (beta chain) was determined in a study of cytomegalovirus exposure and HLA in healthy donors. Study background: In a previous analysis, more than 90 million unique TCR beta sequences were found from 150 million to 200 million T cells. Whole-study findings and limits: The later analysis indicated that the majority of CMV-associated TCR beta chains appeared HLA-restricted.

A note on this clone: Its antigen is as yet unknown.

The PCR was carried out with 60 Vbeta primers and 13 Jbeta primers. Method: immunoSEQ multiplex PCR; TCRdb's copy keeps in-frame clones and lacks some. In all, the sample yields about 130,000 clones. J was trimmed by 6 bases and V by 6 bases; bases with no gene match: 3. Germline values: CDR1 SGHVS, CDR2 FQNEAQ. The CDR3 sequence is 14 residues long. The specimen was PBMCs. V is TRBV7-8 and J is TRBJ2-1; 12 bases map to TRBD2. This receptor was identified in a man in his late teens or twenties in good health and CMV-seronegative. CDR3 region: CASSGLAGFNEQFF. Written as DNA, the CDR3 is TGTGCCAGCAGTGGACTAGCGGGATTCAATGAGCAGTTCTTC.